A single sample gave rise to the 5 T cell receptor beta chains below, sequenced in a study of cytotoxic CD8 clonotypes in ibrutinib-treated CLL. The data were produced by immunoSEQ multiplex PCR, yet TCRdb's version contains in-frame clones alone and is incomplete. The sample holds some 120,000 clones, more than 55% seen once. This sample comprised PBMCs, obtained after 24 months of ibrutinib treatment. Receptors originate from a human donor with chronic lymphocytic leukemia.

This rearrangement joins TRBV5-1 to TRBJ2-7; a weak D match, TRBD1 (6 bases). The V end was cut by 0 bases, the J end by 5 bases, with 12 bases between. CDR1 is SGHRS and CDR2 is YFSETQ in the germline V gene. This CDR3 is 14 amino acids long. The CDR3 DNA sequence: TGCGCCAGCAGCTTGGTGGGGGCGCGGAACGAGCAGTACTTC. Protein: CASSLVGARNEQYF.

The CDR3, as DNA: TGTGCCAGCAGCTTGACAGGGGCAGACACCGGGGAGCTGTTTTTT. Translation gives CASSLTGADTGELFF. The rearrangement uses TRBV5-4 and TRBJ2-2, with TRBD1 matching 7 bases. Germline V gene lookup returns CDR1 SGHNT and CDR2 YYREEE (reference sequence). The CDR3 loop spans 15 amino acids. V was pared by 1 base and J by 3 bases, with 3 bases of the junction left unmatched.

The chain recombines TRBV5-1 with TRBJ2-6; D uncertain. The CDR3 spans 13 residues. Germline loops: CDR1 SGHRS, CDR2 YFSETQ. Trimming stripped 6 bases from V and 1 base from J, with 5 bases between. The CDR3 DNA is TGCGCCAGCAAAGGGTCTGGGGCCAACGTCCTGACTTTC. It specifies CASKGSGANVLTF.

The chain employs TRBV5-1 and TRBJ2-7, with D perhaps matching TRBD2 (6 bases). The V gene lost 0 bases and the J gene lost 2 bases, with 9 bases spanning the gap. This CDR3 spans 14 amino acids. Germline CDR1 is SGHRS and CDR2 is YFSETQ. CDR3 DNA sequence: TGCGCCAGCAGCTTGGGGGGGGACCCCTACGAGCAGTACTTC. It specifies CASSLGGDPYEQYF.

The chain uses TRBV7-3 and TRBJ2-5; unclear D gene. V was pared by 5 bases and J by 4 bases, with 8 bases between. The CDR3 is 12 amino acids. Per germline, CDR1 SGHTA and CDR2 FQGTGA. Here the CDR3 DNA reads TGTGCCAGCAGCCAAGTGGGAGAGACCCAGTACTTC. It encodes CASSQVGETQYF.